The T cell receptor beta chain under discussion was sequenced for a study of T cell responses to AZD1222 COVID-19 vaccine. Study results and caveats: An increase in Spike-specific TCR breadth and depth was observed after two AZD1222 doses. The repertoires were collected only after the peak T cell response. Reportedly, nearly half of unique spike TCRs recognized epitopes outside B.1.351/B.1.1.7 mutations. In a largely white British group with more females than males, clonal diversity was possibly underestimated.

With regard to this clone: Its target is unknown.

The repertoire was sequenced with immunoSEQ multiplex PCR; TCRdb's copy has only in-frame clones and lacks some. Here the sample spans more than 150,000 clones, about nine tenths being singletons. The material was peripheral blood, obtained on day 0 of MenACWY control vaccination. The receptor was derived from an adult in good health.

The CDR3: CASSFAGQGEEKLFF. As DNA, the CDR3 is TGTGCCAGCAGCTTCGCGGGACAGGGTGAGGAAAAACTGTTTTTT. V gene TRBV3-1 (or the pseudogene TRBV3-2) combines with J gene TRBJ1-4; TRBD1 aligns across 9 bases. CDR3 length: 15 residues. Germline values: CDR1 LGHDT, CDR2 YNNKEL (reference sequence). With V trimmed by 5 bases and J by 8 bases, 9 bases remained unmatched.